These 21 T cell receptor beta chains share one sample of origin, sequenced in a study of T cells in Graves' hyperthyroidism and ophthalmopathy. Amplified regions were TCR beta CDR3 sequences from RNA transcripts. With the HTBI primer set, the TCR CDR3 went through a first round of RT-PCR. Using its own MiXCR run on the multiplex PCR reads, TCRdb lists one record per CDR3 protein. The sample holds approximately 430,000 distinct CDR3 sequences, 15% to 17% seen once. Material for sequencing was blood. These receptors all come from a woman in her late teens or twenties with Graves' hyperthyroidism.

This clonotype was counted between two and nine times. The chain combines TRBV11-3 with TRBJ1-5; a weak D match, TRBD1 (5 bases). This CDR3 has 14 residues. The V end was cut by 5 bases, the J end by 0 bases, with 8 bases between. CDR1 and CDR2 (germline): SGHNT, YENEEA. The CDR3, as DNA: TGTGCCAGCAGCCGACAGAGTAGCAATCAGCCCCAGCATTTT. This translates into CASSRQSSNQPQHF.

This clonotype showed up many times. This sequence joins TRBV2 and TRBJ2-2; D is undetermined. The ends were cut back, 4 bases at V and 1 base at J, with 1 base in the middle. This CDR3 has 12 amino acids. Germline V gene sequence: CDR1 SNHLY, CDR2 FYNNEI. CDR3 in amino acids: CASSGNTGELFF. Written as DNA, the CDR3 is TGTGCCAGCAGTGGGAACACCGGGGAGCTGTTTTTT.

This clonotype has only a few counts. CDR3 residues: CASSQGPGQGYGYTF. CDR3 bases: TGCGCCAGCAGCCAAGGCCCGGGACAGGGATATGGCTACACCTTC. The V call is TRBV4-1, the J call TRBJ1-2; 9 nucleotides align to TRBD1. Germline V gene sequence: CDR1 MGHRA, CDR2 YSYEKL. The CDR3 is 15 amino acids. Germline trimming cut 1 base from V and 5 bases from J; bases unmatched to any gene: 5.

In its sample, this clonotype was seen many times. V usage is TRBV18 and J usage is TRBJ2-4, with D tentatively TRBD1 (5 bases). Germline CDR1 reads KGHSH; CDR2 reads LQKENI. The CDR3 sequence is 14 residues long. V lost 3 bases, J lost 7 bases, and 13 bases lay in between. The CDR3 coding sequence is TGTGCCAGCTCACCCCCGACAGATAGGAACATTCAGTACTTC. As protein: CASSPPTDRNIQYF.

There are many counts of this clonotype. The genes are TRBV30 and TRBJ1-2, with D possibly TRBD1 on 6 matching bases. CDR3 length: 15 residues. V was shortened by 4 bases and J by 4 bases, with 19 bases between the two germline ends. Germline values: CDR1 GTSNPN, CDR2 SVGIG (reference sequence). The CDR3 reads CAWNQYTGPTYGYTF. The CDR3 coding sequence is TGTGCCTGGAACCAATACACAGGGCCCACCTATGGCTACACCTTC.

This clonotype was counted many times. The rearrangement joins TRBV5-1 to TRBJ2-4, with 10 bases aligning to TRBD2. J was trimmed by 8 bases and V by 0 bases; bases with no gene match: 2. The CDR3 has 14 amino acids. Germline CDR1 and CDR2: SGHRS and YFSETQ. The CDR3 spells CASSLVLAGDIQYF. The CDR3 bases are TGCGCCAGCAGCTTGGTCCTAGCGGGAGACATTCAGTACTTC.

This clonotype was seen ten or more times. The V call is TRBV5-6, the J call TRBJ1-1; possibly TRBD1 for D (5 bases). CDR1 is SGHDT and CDR2 is YYEEEE in the germline V gene. This CDR3 is built from 16 residues. Trimming took off 0 bases at V and 6 bases at J, with 18 bases between the two ends. CDR3 residues: CASSLVTVLGLAEAFF. In DNA, the CDR3 is TGTGCCAGCAGCTTGGTCACGGTTTTGGGACTCGCTGAAGCTTTCTTT.

In regard to this clonotype: The junction does not match germline at one end; this may be a read error. The rearrangement joins TRBV11-2 to TRBJ2-7; D may correspond to TRBD1 or TRBD2 (5 bases each). The CDR3 extends over 14 amino acids. Looked up from germline, CDR1 is SGHAT and CDR2 is FQNNGV. CDR3 coding DNA: TGTGCCAGCAGCTTCGGGACCGCCCTCGGCGAGCAGCACTTC. It specifies CASSFGTALGEQHF.

This clonotype was counted between two and nine times. This chain joins TRBV9 and TRBJ2-5, with unresolved D. Deletions cut 0 bases from V and 2 bases from J, with 11 bases between. The CDR3 loop spans 15 amino acids. CDR1 is SGDLS and CDR2 is YYNGEE in the germline V gene. Here the CDR3 reads CASSVGTRNQETQYF. The CDR3 DNA follows: TGTGCCAGCAGCGTAGGGACCCGGAATCAAGAGACCCAGTACTTC.

This clonotype was seen at least ten times. The chain employs TRBV11-2 and TRBJ2-2; 10 bases are a match to TRBD2. Germline CDR1 reads SGHAT; CDR2 reads FQNNGV. This CDR3 comprises 20 residues. The V segment lost 1 base and the J segment 1 base; nucleotides outside the gene matches: 12. The CDR3 is CASSLVGLPIAGGNTGELFF. The CDR3 DNA sequence: TGTGCCAGCAGCTTAGTAGGGCTCCCTATAGCGGGAGGGAACACCGGGGAGCTGTTTTTT.

This clonotype was counted at least ten times. The J gene is TRBJ2-5, the V gene TRBV3-1; 8 bases fit TRBD2. The CDR3 covers 15 residues. Germline CDR1 reads LGHDT; CDR2 reads YNNKEL (reference sequence). Trimming at V came to 1 base and at J to 4 bases, leaving 5 bases not matched to a gene. The CDR3 DNA sequence: TGTGCCAGCAGCCAAGGGGCGGGAGGAGTAGAGACCCAGTACTTC. Translated, it gives CASSQGAGGVETQYF.

The V call is TRBV19, the J call TRBJ1-2, with D hard to call. Germline CDR1 LNHDA, CDR2 SQIVND (reference sequence). The germline V and J ends were trimmed by 4 bases and 2 bases, with 8 bases remaining between them. This CDR3 is 13 amino acids long. The CDR3 loop reads CASSKALNYGYTF. The CDR3 DNA is TGTGCCAGTAGTAAGGCCCTGAACTATGGCTACACCTTC. Drawing the rest from reference TRBV19 and TRBJ1-2, the complete variable domain is DGGITQSPKYLFRKEGQNVTLSCEQNLNHDAMYWYRQDPGQGLRLIYYSQIVNDFQKGDIAEGYSVSREKKESFPLTVTSAQKNPTAFYLCASSKALNYGYTFGSGTRLTVV.

The chain carries TRBV28 and TRBJ2-3; D gene ambiguous. Germline V lookup: CDR1 MDHEN, CDR2 SYDVKM. The CDR3 spans 13 residues. V shed 6 bases and J shed 4 bases, with 11 bases lying between them. CDR3 residues: CASRPGGSDTQYF. The CDR3 nucleotides read TGTGCCAGCAGACCCGGTGGATCAGATACGCAGTATTTT.

At least ten counts were recorded for this clonotype. The chain recombines TRBV14 with TRBJ2-1; D remains ambiguous. The CDR3 loop spans 14 amino acids. Germline V gene lookup returns CDR1 SGHDN and CDR2 FVKESK. Trimming took off 4 bases at V and 1 base at J, with 8 bases between the two ends. The CDR3 nucleotides read TGTGCCAGCAGCCGCGGAGCATCCTACAATGAGCAGTTCTTC. It yields the protein CASSRGASYNEQFF. The full variable domain, rest sourced from reference TRBV14 and TRBJ2-1, is EAGVTQFPSHSVIEKGQTVTLRCDPISGHDNLYWYRRVMGKEIKFLLHFVKESKQDESGMPNNRFLAERTGGTYSTLKVQPAELEDSGVYFCASSRGASYNEQFFGPGTRLTVL.

The chain combines TRBV20-1 with TRBJ1-1, with a tentative D call TRBD1 (5 bases). CDR3 length equals 13 residues. V was pared by 2 bases and J by 3 bases, with 10 bases between. Germline V gene sequence: CDR1 DFQATT, CDR2 SNEGSKA (reference sequence). In DNA form, the CDR3 reads TGCAGTGCTAGACCCGACAGTCACACTGAAGCTTTCTTT. This translates into CSARPDSHTEAFF.

This clonotype appeared many times. The rearrangement links TRBV15 to TRBJ2-1; a weak D match, TRBD2 (6 bases). The ends were cut back, 3 bases at V and 5 bases at J, with 8 bases in the middle. The length of the CDR3 is 13 residues. Germline V gene data show CDR1 as LNHNV and CDR2 as YYDKDF (reference sequence). CDR3 nucleotide sequence: TGTGCCACCAGCAGGGGACTGGACAATGAGCAGTTCTTC. As protein: CATSRGLDNEQFF.

This clonotype was counted many times. The chain couples TRBV6-6 to TRBJ1-2, with a weak D call TRBD1 (5 bases). The CDR3 runs 15 residues. Trimming took off 0 bases at V and 4 bases at J, with 12 bases between the two ends. Per germline, CDR1 MNHNY and CDR2 SVGAGI (reference sequence). The DNA of the CDR3 is TGTGCCAGCAGTTACTCGGAAGGGGAGGGCTATGGCTACACCTTC. Translation gives CASSYSEGEGYGYTF.

The V gene is TRBV5-1, the J gene TRBJ1-2, with D perhaps matching TRBD1 (5 bases). Germline assignment: CDR1 SGHRS and CDR2 YFSETQ. The length of the CDR3 is 14 residues. V was trimmed by 0 bases and J by 7 bases, leaving 13 bases between them. The CDR3 protein is CASSLALQDSGYTF. The CDR3 DNA sequence: TGCGCCAGCAGCTTGGCCCTACAAGACAGTGGCTACACCTTC.

This rearrangement joins TRBV6-1 to TRBJ2-2; 9 bases are a match to TRBD1. CDR3 length equals 15 residues. The V gene's germline CDR1 is MNHNS and CDR2 SASEGT. Trimming removed 5 bases from V and 3 bases from J; junction bases left unmatched: 4. The CDR3 bases are TGTGCCAGCAGTCCACGGACAGGGGACACCGGGGAGCTGTTTTTT. It codes for CASSPRTGDTGELFF.

The chain recombines TRBV9 with TRBJ2-1; 7 bases align to TRBD2. The CDR3 length is 16 residues. Germline CDR1 is SGDLS and CDR2 is YYNGEE. V shed 2 bases and J 3 bases; nucleotides not matched to a gene: 8. CDR3: CASSVGAAGIYNEQFF. The CDR3 coding sequence is TGTGCCAGCAGCGTCGGAGCAGCGGGGATCTACAATGAGCAGTTCTTC.

The sample holds many counts of this clonotype. V is TRBV5-1 and J is TRBJ2-2, with TRBD1 matching over 8 bases. Germline values: CDR1 SGHRS, CDR2 YFSETQ. The CDR3 has 14 amino acids. The ends lost 6 bases at V and 4 bases at J; junction bases unmatched: 5. CDR3 loop: CASNQGAGTGELFF. CDR3 in DNA: TGCGCCAGCAATCAGGGGGCAGGCACCGGGGAGCTGTTTTTT.